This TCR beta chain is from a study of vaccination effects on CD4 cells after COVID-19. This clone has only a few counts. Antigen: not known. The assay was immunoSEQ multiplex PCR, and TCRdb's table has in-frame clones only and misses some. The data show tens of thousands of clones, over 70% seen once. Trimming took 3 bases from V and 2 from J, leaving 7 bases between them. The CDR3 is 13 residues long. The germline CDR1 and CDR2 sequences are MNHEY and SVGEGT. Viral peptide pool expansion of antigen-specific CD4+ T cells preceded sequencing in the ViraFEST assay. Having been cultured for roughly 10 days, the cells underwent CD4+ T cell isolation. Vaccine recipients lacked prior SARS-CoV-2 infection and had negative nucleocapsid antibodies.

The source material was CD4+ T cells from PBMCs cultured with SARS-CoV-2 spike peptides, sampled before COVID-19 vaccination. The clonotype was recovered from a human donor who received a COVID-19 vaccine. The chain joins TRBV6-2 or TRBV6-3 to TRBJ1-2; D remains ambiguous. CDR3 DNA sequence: TGTGCCAGCAGTTATGGTGTAAACTATGGCTACACCTTC. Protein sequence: CASSYGVNYGYTF.